The 6 T cell receptor beta chains below were found in one sample sequenced in a study of cytomegalovirus exposure and HLA in healthy donors. 13 Jbeta primers and 60 Vbeta primers were used for the PCR. Sequenced by immunoSEQ multiplex PCR; TCRdb stores in-frame clones only, minus some. Of 180,000 or so clones in the sample, roughly three quarters are singletons; the top ten hold over 2%. The sequenced material came from PBMCs. All receptors come from a woman younger than 45 in good health and CMV-seropositive.

The chain combines TRBV7-9 with TRBJ2-7; perhaps TRBD1 as D (6 bases). CDR1 and CDR2 (germline): SEHNR, FQNEAQ (reference sequence). Trimming pared 1 base from V and 7 bases from J, leaving 11 bases between. This CDR3 spans 13 amino acids. The CDR3 sequence is CASSLGQAGEQYF. CDR3 bases: TGTGCCAGCAGCTTAGGACAGGCAGGTGAGCAGTACTTC.

This clone was found a few times. This chain connects TRBV5-1 to TRBJ2-3; possibly TRBD2 for D (6 bases). Trimming took off 2 bases at V and 0 bases at J, with 10 bases between the two ends. The CDR3 is 15 residues long. Looked up from germline, CDR1 is SGHRS and CDR2 is YFSETQ. CDR3 in amino acids: CASSFTTRSTDTQYF. CDR3 sequence (DNA): TGCGCCAGCAGCTTTACGACTAGGAGCACAGATACGCAGTATTTT.

The V call is TRBV4-1, the J call TRBJ2-1, with TRBD2 identical over 11 bases. In germline, CDR1 is MGHRA, CDR2 YSYEKL. This CDR3 spans 13 amino acids. With 7 bases clipped from V and 10 bases from J, the junction kept 6 bases outside the gene matches. This CDR3 is CASNPGTSGEQFF. DNA of the CDR3: TGCGCCAGCAACCCCGGGACTAGCGGAGAGCAGTTCTTC.

The chain joins TRBV4-3 to TRBJ2-3; the D gene is possibly TRBD2 (5 bases). There are 16 residues in the CDR3. Per germline, CDR1 LGHNA and CDR2 YSLEER. The ends were cut back, 4 bases at V and 2 bases at J, with 16 bases in the middle. The DNA of the CDR3 is TGCGCCAGCAGCCGGAGGTCGGATAGATACACAGATACGCAGTATTTT. Translating it yields CASSRRSDRYTDTQYF.

V gene TRBV4-2 combines with J gene TRBJ1-2; D is ambiguous. V was trimmed by 4 bases and J by 4 bases, leaving 13 bases between them. Germline assignment: CDR1 LGHNA and CDR2 YNFKEQ. This CDR3 region has 14 residues. CDR3 bases: TGTGCCAGCAGCCCCACAGTGTCTTCCTATGGCTACACCTTC. Translation gives CASSPTVSSYGYTF.

The chain combines TRBV27 with TRBJ1-6, with no clear D. The CDR3 runs 15 residues. Trimming took off 5 bases at V and 0 bases at J, with 8 bases between the two ends. Germline assignment: CDR1 MNHEY and CDR2 SMNVEV (reference sequence). CDR3: CASSKLSSYNSPLHF. CDR3 DNA: TGTGCCAGCAGTAAACTTAGCTCCTATAATTCACCCCTCCACTTT.